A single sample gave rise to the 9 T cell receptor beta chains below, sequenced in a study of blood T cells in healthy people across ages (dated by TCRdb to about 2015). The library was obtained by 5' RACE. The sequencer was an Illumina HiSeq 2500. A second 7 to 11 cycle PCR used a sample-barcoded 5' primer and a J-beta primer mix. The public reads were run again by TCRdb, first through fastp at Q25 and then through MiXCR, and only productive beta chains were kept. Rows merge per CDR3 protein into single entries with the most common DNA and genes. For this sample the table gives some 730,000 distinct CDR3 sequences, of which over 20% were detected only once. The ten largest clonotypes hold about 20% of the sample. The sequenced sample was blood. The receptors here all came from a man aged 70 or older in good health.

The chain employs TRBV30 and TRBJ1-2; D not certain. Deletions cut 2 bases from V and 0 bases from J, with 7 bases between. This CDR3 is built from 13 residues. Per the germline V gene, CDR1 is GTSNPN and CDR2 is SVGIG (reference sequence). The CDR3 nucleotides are TGTGCCTGGAGTACTGTCTCTAACTATGGCTACACCTTC. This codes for CAWSTVSNYGYTF.

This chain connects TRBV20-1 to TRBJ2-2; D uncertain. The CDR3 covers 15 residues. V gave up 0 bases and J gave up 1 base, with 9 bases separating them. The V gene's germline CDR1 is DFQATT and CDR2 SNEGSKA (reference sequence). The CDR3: CSARDPVGNTGELFF. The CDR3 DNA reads TGCAGTGCTAGAGATCCTGTTGGGAACACCGGGGAGCTGTTTTTT.

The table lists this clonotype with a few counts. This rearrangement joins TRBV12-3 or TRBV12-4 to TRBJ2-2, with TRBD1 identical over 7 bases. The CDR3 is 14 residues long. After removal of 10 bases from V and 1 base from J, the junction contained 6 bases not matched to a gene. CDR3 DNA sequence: TGTGCCACTTCGACAGGGCGGAACACCGGGGAGCTGTTTTTT. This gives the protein CATSTGRNTGELFF.

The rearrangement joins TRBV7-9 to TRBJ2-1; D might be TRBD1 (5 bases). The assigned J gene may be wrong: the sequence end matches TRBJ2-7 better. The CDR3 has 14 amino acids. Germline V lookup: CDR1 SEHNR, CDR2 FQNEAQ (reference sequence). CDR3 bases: TGTGCCAGCAGCTTAGAAGTGTCGCAGGGAAGGCAGTACTTC. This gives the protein CASSLEVSQGRQYF.

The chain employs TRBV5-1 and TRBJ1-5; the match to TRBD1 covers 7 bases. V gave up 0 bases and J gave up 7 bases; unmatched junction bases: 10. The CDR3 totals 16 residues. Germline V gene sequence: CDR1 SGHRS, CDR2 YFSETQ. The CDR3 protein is CASSLGGGGGGQPQHF. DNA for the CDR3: TGCGCCAGCAGCTTGGGGGGTGGAGGGGGCGGACAGCCCCAGCATTTT.

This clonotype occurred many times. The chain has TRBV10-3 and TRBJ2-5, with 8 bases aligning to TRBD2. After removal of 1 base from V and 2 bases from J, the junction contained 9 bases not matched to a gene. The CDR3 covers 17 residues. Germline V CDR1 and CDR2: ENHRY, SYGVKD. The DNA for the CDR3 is TGTGCCATCAGTGAGTACCAGAGGACTAGCCAACAAGAGACCCAGTACTTC. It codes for CAISEYQRTSQQETQYF.

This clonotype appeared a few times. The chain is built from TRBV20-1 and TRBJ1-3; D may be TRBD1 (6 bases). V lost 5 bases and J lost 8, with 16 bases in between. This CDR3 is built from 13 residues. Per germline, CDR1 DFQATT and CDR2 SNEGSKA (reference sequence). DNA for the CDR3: TGCAGTGCTTCCACAGGGCCCGGTGACACCATATATTTT. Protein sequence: CSASTGPGDTIYF.

The DNA of the CDR3 is TGTGCCAGCAGCATGTACGTAGGATCTGGCTACACCTTC. Its translation is CASSMYVGSGYTF. V gene TRBV11-2 combines with J gene TRBJ1-2, with D unclear. The germline gives CDR1 SGHAT, CDR2 FQNNGV. Trimming took off 5 bases at V and 7 bases at J, with 14 bases between the two ends. The CDR3 sequence is 13 residues long.

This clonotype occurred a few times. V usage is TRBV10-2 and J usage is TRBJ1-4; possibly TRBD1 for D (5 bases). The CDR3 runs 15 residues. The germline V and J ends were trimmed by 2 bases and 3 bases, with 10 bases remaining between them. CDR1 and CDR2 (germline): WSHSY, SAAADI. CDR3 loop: CASSEGRGSNEKLFF. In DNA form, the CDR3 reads TGCGCCAGCAGTGAGGGAAGGGGTTCTAATGAAAAACTGTTTTTT.